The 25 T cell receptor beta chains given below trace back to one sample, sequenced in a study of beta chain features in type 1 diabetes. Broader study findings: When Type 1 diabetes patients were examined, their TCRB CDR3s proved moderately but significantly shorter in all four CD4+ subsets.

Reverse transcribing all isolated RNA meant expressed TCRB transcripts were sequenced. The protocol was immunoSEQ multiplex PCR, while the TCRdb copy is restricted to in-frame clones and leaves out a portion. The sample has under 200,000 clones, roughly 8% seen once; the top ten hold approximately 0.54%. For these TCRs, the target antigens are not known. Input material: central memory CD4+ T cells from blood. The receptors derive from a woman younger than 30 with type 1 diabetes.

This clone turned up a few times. This CDR3 is CASSPSVRDTQYF. In DNA, the CDR3 is TGTGCCAGCAGCCCCTCGGTCCGAGATACGCAGTATTTT. The gene calls are TRBV7-3 and TRBJ2-3, with D hard to call. V was clipped by 5 bases and J by 5 bases, with 11 bases between them. CDR3 length equals 13 residues. CDR1 and CDR2 (germline): SGHTA, FQGTGA.

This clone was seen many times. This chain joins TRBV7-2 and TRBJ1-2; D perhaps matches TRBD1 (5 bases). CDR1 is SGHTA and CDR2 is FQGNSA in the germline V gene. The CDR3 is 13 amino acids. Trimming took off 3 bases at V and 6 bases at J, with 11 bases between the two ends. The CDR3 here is CASSFVRVDGYTF. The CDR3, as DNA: TGTGCCAGCAGCTTCGTCAGGGTAGATGGCTACACCTTC.

CDR3 protein: CASSPSGSAGANVLTF. The CDR3 DNA is TGTGCCAGCAGCCCTAGCGGGAGTGCTGGGGCCAACGTCCTGACTTTC. The gene calls are TRBV7-2 and TRBJ2-6; 10 bases are a match to TRBD2. In germline, CDR1 is SGHTA, CDR2 FQGNSA. V shed 5 bases and J 2 bases; nucleotides not matched to a gene: 3. This CDR3 has 16 amino acids.

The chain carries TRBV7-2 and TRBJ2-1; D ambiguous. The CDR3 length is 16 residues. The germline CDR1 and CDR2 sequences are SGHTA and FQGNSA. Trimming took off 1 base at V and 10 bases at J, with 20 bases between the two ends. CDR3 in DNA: TGTGCCAGCAGCTTAGTGTCCTCGTGGCCCCCGATGGAGCAGTTCTTC. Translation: CASSLVSSWPPMEQFF.

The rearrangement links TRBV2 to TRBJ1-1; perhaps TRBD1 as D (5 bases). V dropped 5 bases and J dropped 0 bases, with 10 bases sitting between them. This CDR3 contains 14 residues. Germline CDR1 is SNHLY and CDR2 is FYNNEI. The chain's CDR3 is CASSSQGLNTEAFF. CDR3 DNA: TGTGCCAGCAGTTCTCAGGGCTTGAACACTGAAGCTTTCTTT.

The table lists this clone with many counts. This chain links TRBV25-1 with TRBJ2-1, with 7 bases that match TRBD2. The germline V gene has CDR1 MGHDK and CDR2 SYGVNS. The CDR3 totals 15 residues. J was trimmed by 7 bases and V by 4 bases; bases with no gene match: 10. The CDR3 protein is CASSVPASGRNEQFF. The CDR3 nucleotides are TGTGCCAGCAGTGTCCCGGCTAGCGGCCGAAATGAGCAGTTCTTC.

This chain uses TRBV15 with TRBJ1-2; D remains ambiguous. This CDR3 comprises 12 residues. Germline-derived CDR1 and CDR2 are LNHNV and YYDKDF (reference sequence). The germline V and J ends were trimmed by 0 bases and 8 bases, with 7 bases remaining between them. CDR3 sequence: CATSRDLEGYTF. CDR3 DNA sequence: TGTGCCACCAGCAGAGATTTAGAAGGCTACACCTTC.

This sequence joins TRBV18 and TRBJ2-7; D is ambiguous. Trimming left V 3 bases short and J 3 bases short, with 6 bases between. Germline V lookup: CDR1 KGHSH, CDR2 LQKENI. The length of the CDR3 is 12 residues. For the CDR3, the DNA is TGTGCCAGCTCACCCGACTTCTACGAGCAGTACTTC. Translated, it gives CASSPDFYEQYF.

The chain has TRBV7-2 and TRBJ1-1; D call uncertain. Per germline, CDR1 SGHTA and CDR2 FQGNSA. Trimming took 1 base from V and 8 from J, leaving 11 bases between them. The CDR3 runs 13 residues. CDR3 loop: CASSLDSGMEAFF. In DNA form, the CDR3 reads TGTGCCAGCAGCTTAGACTCCGGTATGGAAGCTTTCTTT.

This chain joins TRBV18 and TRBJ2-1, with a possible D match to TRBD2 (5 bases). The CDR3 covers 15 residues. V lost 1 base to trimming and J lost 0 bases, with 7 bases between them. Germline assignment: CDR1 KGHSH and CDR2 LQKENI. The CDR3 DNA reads TGTGCCAGCTCACCACGTGGGAGCTCCTACAATGAGCAGTTCTTC. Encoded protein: CASSPRGSSYNEQFF.

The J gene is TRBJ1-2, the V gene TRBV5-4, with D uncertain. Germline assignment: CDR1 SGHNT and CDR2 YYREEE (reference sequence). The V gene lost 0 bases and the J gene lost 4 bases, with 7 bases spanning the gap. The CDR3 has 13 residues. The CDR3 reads CASSLDVSYGYTF. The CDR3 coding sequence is TGTGCCAGCAGCTTGGACGTGAGCTATGGCTACACCTTC.

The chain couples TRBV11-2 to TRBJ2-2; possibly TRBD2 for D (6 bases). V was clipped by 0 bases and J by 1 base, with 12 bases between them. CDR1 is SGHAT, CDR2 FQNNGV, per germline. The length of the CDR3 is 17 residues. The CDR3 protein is CASSLEMGAGNTGELFF. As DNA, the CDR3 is TGTGCCAGCAGCTTAGAGATGGGAGCGGGGAACACCGGGGAGCTGTTTTTT.

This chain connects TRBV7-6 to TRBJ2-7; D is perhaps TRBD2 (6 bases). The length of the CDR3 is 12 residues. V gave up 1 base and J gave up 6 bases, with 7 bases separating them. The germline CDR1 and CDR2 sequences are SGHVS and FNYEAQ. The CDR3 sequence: CASSLEEGEQYF. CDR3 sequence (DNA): TGTGCCAGCAGCTTAGAGGAGGGCGAGCAGTACTTC.

CDR3 sequence reads: CASSRDRNTEAFF. CDR3 nucleotides: TGTGCCAGCAGCCGGGACAGAAACACTGAAGCTTTCTTT. The gene calls are TRBV11-2 and TRBJ1-1; 7 positions agree with TRBD1. This CDR3 is 13 amino acids long. Germline V lookup: CDR1 SGHAT, CDR2 FQNNGV. V was clipped by 5 bases and J by 2 bases; unmatched bases: 2.

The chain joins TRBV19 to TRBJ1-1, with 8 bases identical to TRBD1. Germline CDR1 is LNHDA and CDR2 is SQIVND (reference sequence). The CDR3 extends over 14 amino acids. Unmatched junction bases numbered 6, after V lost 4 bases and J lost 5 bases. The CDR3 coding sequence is TGTGCCAGTAGTAAGGCAGGGGGCGTAACTGAAGCTTTCTTT. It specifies CASSKAGGVTEAFF.

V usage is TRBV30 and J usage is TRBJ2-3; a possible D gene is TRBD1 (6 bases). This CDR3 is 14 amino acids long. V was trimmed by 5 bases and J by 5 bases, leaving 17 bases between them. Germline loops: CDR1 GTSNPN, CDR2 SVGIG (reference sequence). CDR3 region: CAWHVVGRGDTQYF. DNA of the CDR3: TGTGCCTGGCACGTGGTAGGCAGGGGAGATACGCAGTATTTT.

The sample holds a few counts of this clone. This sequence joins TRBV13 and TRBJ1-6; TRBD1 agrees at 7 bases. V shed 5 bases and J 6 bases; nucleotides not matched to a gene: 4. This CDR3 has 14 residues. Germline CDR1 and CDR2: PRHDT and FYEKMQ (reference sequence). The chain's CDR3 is CASSIDRANSPLHF. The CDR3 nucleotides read TGTGCCAGCAGCATCGACAGGGCTAATTCACCCCTCCACTTT.

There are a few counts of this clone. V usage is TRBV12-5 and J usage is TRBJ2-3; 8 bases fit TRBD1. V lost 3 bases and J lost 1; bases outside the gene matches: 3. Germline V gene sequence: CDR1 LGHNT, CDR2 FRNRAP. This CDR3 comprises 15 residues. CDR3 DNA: TGTGCTAGTGGTTTCGGGGACAGGCGCACAGATACGCAGTATTTT. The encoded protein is CASGFGDRRTDTQYF. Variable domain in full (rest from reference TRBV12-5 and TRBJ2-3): DARVTQTPRHKVTEMGQEVTMRCQPILGHNTVFWYRQTMMQGLELLAYFRNRAPLDDSGMPKDRFSAEMPDATLATLKIQPSEPRDSAVYFCASGFGDRRTDTQYFGPGTRLTVL.

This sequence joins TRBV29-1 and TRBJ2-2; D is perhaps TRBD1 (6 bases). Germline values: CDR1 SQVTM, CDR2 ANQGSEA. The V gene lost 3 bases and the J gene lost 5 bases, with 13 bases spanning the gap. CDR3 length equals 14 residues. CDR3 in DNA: TGCAGCGTTGAGAGGGGGACCCATACCGGGGAGCTGTTTTTT. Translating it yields CSVERGTHTGELFF.

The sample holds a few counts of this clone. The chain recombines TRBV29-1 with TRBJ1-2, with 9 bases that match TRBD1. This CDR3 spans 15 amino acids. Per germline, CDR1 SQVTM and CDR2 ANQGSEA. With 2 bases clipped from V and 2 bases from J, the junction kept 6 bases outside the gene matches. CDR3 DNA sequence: TGCAGCGTTGAATGGGGACAGGGAGGGAACTATGGCTACACCTTC. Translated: CSVEWGQGGNYGYTF.

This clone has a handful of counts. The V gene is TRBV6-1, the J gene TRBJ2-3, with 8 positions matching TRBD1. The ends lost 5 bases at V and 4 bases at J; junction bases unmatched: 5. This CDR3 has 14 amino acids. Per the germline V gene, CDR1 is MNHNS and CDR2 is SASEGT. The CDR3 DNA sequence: TGTGCCAGCAGTATCAGGGGGCCCGCAGATACGCAGTATTTT. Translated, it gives CASSIRGPADTQYF.

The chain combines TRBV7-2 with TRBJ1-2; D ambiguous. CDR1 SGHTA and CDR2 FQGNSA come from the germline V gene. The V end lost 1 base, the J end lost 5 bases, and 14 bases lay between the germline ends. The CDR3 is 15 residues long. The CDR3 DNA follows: TGTGCCAGCAGCTTAGGGTTGAGGAGCGAGTATGGCTACACCTTC. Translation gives CASSLGLRSEYGYTF. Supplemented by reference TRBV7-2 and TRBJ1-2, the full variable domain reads GAGVSQSPSNKVTEKGKDVELRCDPISGHTALYWYRQSLGQGLEFLIYFQGNSAPDKSGLPSDRFSAERTGGSVSTLTIQRTQQEDSAVYLCASSLGLRSEYGYTFGSGTRLTVV.

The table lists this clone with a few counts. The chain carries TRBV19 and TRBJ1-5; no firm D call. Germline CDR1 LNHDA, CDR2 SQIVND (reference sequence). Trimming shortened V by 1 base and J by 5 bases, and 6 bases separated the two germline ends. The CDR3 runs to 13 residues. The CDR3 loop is CASSIAFDQPQHF. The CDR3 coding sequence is TGTGCCAGTAGTATAGCTTTCGATCAGCCCCAGCATTTT.

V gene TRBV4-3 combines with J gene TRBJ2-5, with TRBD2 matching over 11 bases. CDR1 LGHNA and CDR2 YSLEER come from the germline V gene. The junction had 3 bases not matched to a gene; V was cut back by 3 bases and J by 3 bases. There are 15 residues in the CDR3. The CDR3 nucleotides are TGCGCCAGCAGCCAGATACTAGCGGGAGAAGAGACCCAGTACTTC. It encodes CASSQILAGEETQYF.

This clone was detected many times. CDR3 coding DNA: TGCGCCAGCAGCCCCGGGCTAGCGGAGACCCAGTACTTC. Protein: CASSPGLAETQYF. The rearrangement uses TRBV4-3 and TRBJ2-5; TRBD2 is a possible D gene (6 bases). This CDR3 contains 13 residues. Germline V gene lookup returns CDR1 LGHNA and CDR2 YSLEER. V lost 4 bases and J 5 bases, leaving 11 bases between the germline ends.